The present TCR beta chain was sequenced within a study of blood T cells in healthy people across ages. This CDR3 is built from 13 residues. J gave up 9 bases and V 4 bases, and 4 bases lay outside the gene matches. Germline V lookup: CDR1 SQVTM, CDR2 ANQGSEA. This clonotype appeared a few times. Sample-barcoded 5' priming and a J-beta primer mix drove a second PCR of about 7 to 12 cycles. TCRdb analysed the 5' RACE reads with MiXCR anew, one entry per CDR3 protein. This sample carries almost 1 million distinct CDR3 sequences, roughly half of them seen once, and the ten largest clones take roughly a fifth.

Specimen: blood. The rearrangement uses TRBV29-1 and TRBJ2-1, with 12 bases identical to TRBD2. The TCR sequence derives from a woman aged 55-69 years in good health. CDR3 nucleotides: TGCAGCGTTGGGCGACTAGCGGGAGTTGAGCAGTTCTTC. Protein: CSVGRLAGVEQFF.